Each of the 22 T cell receptor beta chains below was sequenced from the same sample in a study. A single record per CDR3 protein comes from TCRdb applying MiXCR to the 5' RACE reads. Among tens of thousands of distinct CDR3 sequences listed, about 28% were seen once. The sample comprised tumor-infiltrating memory CD4+ T cells sorted from the breast tumor. Subset described: memory CD4+ T cells, CD4+CD45RO+CD25-. Every receptor here comes from a female donor with breast cancer.

The genes are TRBV7-6 and TRBJ1-5; D is unclear. The CDR3 totals 13 residues. Germline CDR1 and CDR2: SGHVS and FNYEAQ. The V end was cut by 5 bases, the J end by 7 bases, with 12 bases between. The CDR3 bases are TGTGCCAGCAGCCCCGACAATTTGCAGCCCCAGCATTTT. Amino acid sequence: CASSPDNLQPQHF.

V is TRBV6-1 and J is TRBJ2-1; 11 positions agree with TRBD2. This CDR3 contains 18 residues. CDR1 MNHNS and CDR2 SASEGT come from the germline V gene. J gave up 2 bases and V 2 bases, and 8 bases lay outside the gene matches. The CDR3 is CASSERLAGGPTYNEQFF. The CDR3 bases are TGTGCCAGCAGTGAAAGGCTAGCGGGAGGCCCTACCTACAATGAGCAGTTCTTC.

This clonotype was observed at least ten times. J is TRBJ1-2 and V is TRBV6-5, with a possible D match to TRBD1 (6 bases). Deletions cut 5 bases from V and 3 bases from J, with 13 bases between. The CDR3 has 14 residues. Germline CDR1 and CDR2: MNHEY and SVGAGI. The CDR3 reads CASSPRTEYYGYTF. CDR3 bases: TGTGCCAGCAGTCCCCGGACAGAGTACTATGGCTACACCTTC.

A few counts support this clonotype. The chain recombines TRBV20-1 with TRBJ2-1; D not certain. Germline V gene sequence: CDR1 DFQATT, CDR2 SNEGSKA (reference sequence). The length of the CDR3 is 14 residues. Deletions cut 3 bases from V and 1 base from J, with 10 bases between. The CDR3 sequence: CSASKGMSYNEQFF. The CDR3 coding sequence is TGCAGTGCTAGCAAGGGTATGTCCTACAATGAGCAGTTCTTC.

The chain uses TRBV28 and TRBJ2-7; 8 bases are a match to TRBD2. Unmatched junction bases numbered 7, after V lost 8 bases and J lost 4 bases. Germline-derived CDR1 and CDR2 are MDHEN and SYDVKM. This CDR3 contains 13 residues. The CDR3 is CASRSGSGYEQYF. The CDR3 DNA follows: TGTGCCAGCCGAAGCGGGAGTGGGTACGAGCAGTACTTC.

There are a few counts of this clonotype. Its ends do not fully match the called genes, so a read error is possible. V is TRBV19 and J is TRBJ1-5, with TRBD1 as a possible D gene (6 bases). Germline V gives CDR1 LNHDA, CDR2 SQIVND (reference sequence). The length of the CDR3 is 9 residues. The CDR3 protein is CLLTGPQHF. CDR3 nucleotide sequence: TGCCTTTTGACAGGGCCCCAGCATTTT.

This rearrangement joins TRBV11-2 to TRBJ2-5, with D possibly matching TRBD2 (5 bases). The germline gives CDR1 SGHAT, CDR2 FQNNGV. The germline V and J ends were trimmed by 6 bases and 2 bases, with 13 bases remaining between them. This CDR3 comprises 14 residues. DNA for the CDR3: TGTGCCAGCAGTGGACTTTACGATCAAGAGACCCAGTACTTC. It codes for CASSGLYDQETQYF.

The V gene is TRBV5-1, the J gene TRBJ2-5; no firm D call. V was trimmed by 1 base and J by 4 bases, leaving 8 bases between them. CDR1 SGHRS and CDR2 YFSETQ come from the germline V gene. CDR3 size: 13 residues. CDR3 sequence: CASSLTERETQYF. The CDR3 nucleotides read TGCGCCAGCAGCTTGACAGAGCGAGAGACCCAGTACTTC.

This clonotype was counted between two and nine times. The rearrangement links TRBV10-3 to TRBJ1-1; D ambiguous. Trimming took 2 bases from V and 0 from J, leaving 10 bases between them. CDR1 and CDR2 (germline): ENHRY, SYGVKD. This CDR3 spans 15 amino acids. DNA of the CDR3: TGTGCCATCAGTGAGGGGCACCAGATGAACACTGAAGCTTTCTTT. This sequence encodes CAISEGHQMNTEAFF.

This clonotype was picked up a small number of times. The gene calls are TRBV5-1 and TRBJ1-1; no clear D. The CDR3 loop spans 13 amino acids. Trimming removed 4 bases at V and 5 bases at J, with 12 bases between. CDR1 is SGHRS, CDR2 YFSETQ, per germline. Written as DNA, the CDR3 is TGCGCCAGCAGCCCATTAAGCGGGACTGAAGCTTTCTTT. The encoded protein is CASSPLSGTEAFF.

J is TRBJ1-1 and V is TRBV12-3 or TRBV12-4; tentatively, D is TRBD1 (5 bases). V was shortened by 6 bases and J by 3 bases, with 14 bases between the two germline ends. The CDR3 consists of 14 residues. The CDR3, as DNA: TGTGCCAGCAGAAAAAGGGCAGGGTACACTGAAGCTTTCTTT. This translates into CASRKRAGYTEAFF.

The CDR3 protein is CASSGRQNYGYTF. Here the CDR3 DNA reads TGTGCCAGTAGTGGCCGACAGAACTATGGCTACACCTTC. The V call is TRBV19, the J call TRBJ1-2; D might be TRBD1 (5 bases). V lost 5 bases and J 2 bases, leaving 9 bases between the germline ends. The CDR3 sequence is 13 residues long. The germline gives CDR1 LNHDA, CDR2 SQIVND (reference sequence).

The V call is TRBV3-1, the J call TRBJ2-1, with D perhaps TRBD1 or TRBD2 (5 bases each). Germline CDR1 is LGHDT and CDR2 is YNNKEL (reference sequence). The CDR3 totals 16 residues. Trimming shortened V by 1 base and J by 2 bases, and 12 bases separated the two germline ends. CDR3 amino acids: CASSQVGGVAYNEQFF. DNA for the CDR3: TGTGCCAGCAGCCAAGTTGGGGGAGTCGCCTACAATGAGCAGTTCTTC.

This clonotype ranks as medium-sized. The gene calls are TRBV5-1 and TRBJ2-1; the D call may be TRBD1 or TRBD2 (5 bases each). CDR1 and CDR2 from the germline V gene are SGHRS and YFSETQ. This CDR3 spans 19 amino acids. The ends were cut back, 4 bases at V and 0 bases at J, with 23 bases in the middle. CDR3: CASSRTIQSRDLSYNEQFF. For the CDR3, the DNA is TGCGCCAGCAGCCGAACGATTCAATCTCGGGACCTCTCCTACAATGAGCAGTTCTTC.

V and J are TRBV29-1 and TRBJ2-7; D gene unclear. V was shortened by 0 bases and J by 1 base, with 7 bases between the two germline ends. Looked up from germline, CDR1 is SQVTM and CDR2 is ANQGSEA. This CDR3 is 13 amino acids long. CDR3 coding DNA: TGCAGCGTTGAAGATTCGGCATCCTACGAGCAGTACTTC. Translating it yields CSVEDSASYEQYF.

The rearrangement joins TRBV6-1 to TRBJ2-5; 8 nucleotides agree with TRBD1. This CDR3 has 15 amino acids. Trimming removed 5 bases from V and 0 bases from J; junction bases left unmatched: 5. The germline CDR1 and CDR2 sequences are MNHNS and SASEGT. CDR3 sequence reads: CASSPWTGYQETQYF. CDR3 nucleotides: TGTGCCAGCAGTCCCTGGACAGGGTACCAAGAGACCCAGTACTTC.

This chain connects TRBV3-1 to TRBJ2-7, with TRBD1 matching 8 bases. There are 14 residues in the CDR3. CDR1 LGHDT and CDR2 YNNKEL come from the germline V gene (reference sequence). With V trimmed by 6 bases and J by 3 bases, 7 bases remained unmatched. This chain's CDR3 is CASRPRQGIYEQYF. The DNA for the CDR3 is TGTGCCAGCAGACCACGACAGGGGATCTACGAGCAGTACTTC.

The chain joins TRBV30 to TRBJ1-4; a weak D match, TRBD1 (6 bases). Germline V gene data show CDR1 as GTSNPN and CDR2 as SVGIG (reference sequence). The CDR3 is made up of 12 amino acids. Trimming left V 1 base short and J 12 bases short, with 12 bases between. The CDR3 protein is CAWSEQGGELFF. DNA of the CDR3: TGTGCCTGGAGTGAGCAAGGGGGGGAACTGTTTTTT.

This chain uses TRBV20-1 with TRBJ2-1; no reliable D call. This CDR3 comprises 15 residues. Deletions cut 6 bases from V and 0 bases from J, with 15 bases between. Germline lookup yields CDR1 DFQATT and CDR2 SNEGSKA (reference sequence). In nucleotides, the CDR3 is TGCAGTGCCCTCGGATTGCGGAGCTCCTACAATGAGCAGTTCTTC. Protein: CSALGLRSSYNEQFF.

The chain has TRBV5-4 and TRBJ1-6, with 8 bases lining up with TRBD1. CDR3 size: 13 residues. Trimming took 4 bases from V and 10 from J; bases not matched to a gene: 4. The V gene's germline CDR1 is SGHNT and CDR2 YYREEE (reference sequence). CDR3 sequence (DNA): TGTGCCAGCAGCCCGGACAGGGAGTCACCCCTCCACTTT. Translated, it gives CASSPDRESPLHF.

The table lists this clonotype with a few counts. V gene TRBV5-5 combines with J gene TRBJ1-1; D not certain. In germline, CDR1 is SGHKS, CDR2 YYEKEE (reference sequence). Deletions cut 3 bases from V and 0 bases from J, with 15 bases between. CDR3 length equals 16 residues. The DNA of the CDR3 is TGTGCCAGCAGCTATTCGGCCGGGTTATTGAACACTGAAGCTTTCTTT. It translates to CASSYSAGLLNTEAFF.

V gene TRBV12-3 or TRBV12-4 combines with J gene TRBJ2-3; D gene unclear. The ends were cut back, 4 bases at V and 2 bases at J, with 16 bases in the middle. The CDR3 has 16 residues. The CDR3 protein is CASSSTTRSHTDTQYF. The CDR3, as DNA: TGTGCCAGCAGTTCGACGACAAGATCCCACACAGATACGCAGTATTTT.